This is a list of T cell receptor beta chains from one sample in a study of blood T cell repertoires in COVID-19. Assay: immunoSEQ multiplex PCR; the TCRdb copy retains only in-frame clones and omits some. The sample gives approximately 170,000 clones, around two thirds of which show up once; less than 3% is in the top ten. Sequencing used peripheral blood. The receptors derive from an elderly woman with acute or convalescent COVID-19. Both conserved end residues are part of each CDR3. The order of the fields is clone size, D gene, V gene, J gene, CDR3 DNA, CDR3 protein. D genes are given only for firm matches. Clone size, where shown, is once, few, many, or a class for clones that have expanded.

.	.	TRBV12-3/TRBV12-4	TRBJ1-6	TGTGCCAGCACCCGGGACTATAATTCACCCCTCCACTTT	CASTRDYNSPLHF
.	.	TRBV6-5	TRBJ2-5	TGTGCCAGCAAAGAGGGGGTCGGTGGGGAGACCCAGTACTTC	CASKEGVGGETQYF
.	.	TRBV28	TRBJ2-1	TGTGCCGCAGACCGGGGAGCTTTGGATGAGCAGTTCTTC	CAADRGALDEQFF
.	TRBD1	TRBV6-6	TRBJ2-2	TGTGCCAGCAGTCGGACGGGACAGGGGGTTTTGAACACCGGGGAGCTGTTTTTT	CASSRTGQGVLNTGELFF
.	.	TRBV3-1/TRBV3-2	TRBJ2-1	TGTGCCAGCAGCCAAGGGAGAACGGCTGAGCAGTTCTTC	CASSQGRTAEQFF
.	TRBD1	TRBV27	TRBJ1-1	TGTGCCAGCGCCGGACAGGGGATTTCTGAAGCTTTCTTT	CASAGQGISEAFF
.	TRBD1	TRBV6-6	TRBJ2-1	TGTGCCAGCAGTCATATCCGACAGGGGGCTGGTGAGCAGTTCTTC	CASSHIRQGAGEQFF
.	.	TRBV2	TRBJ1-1	TGTGCCAGCAGCGGAGACAGGTACCCTGAAGCTTTCTTT	CASSGDRYPEAFF
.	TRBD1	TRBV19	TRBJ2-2	TGTGCCAGCAGTCTAACAGGGGCCGGGGAGCTGTTTTTT	CASSLTGAGELFF
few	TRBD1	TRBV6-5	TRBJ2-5	TGTGCCAGCAGTTGGGGACAGAACCAAGAGACCCAGTACTTC	CASSWGQNQETQYF
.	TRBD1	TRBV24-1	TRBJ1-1	TGTGCCACCAGTGCCCCCGGACAGGGGGAGGCTTTCTTT	CATSAPGQGEAFF
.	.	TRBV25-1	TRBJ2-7	TGTGCCAGCAGTGAATCAGGGGTCGGAAAGCAGTACTTC	CASSESGVGKQYF
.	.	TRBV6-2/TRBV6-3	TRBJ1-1	TGTGCCAGCAGTTACTCGAGAGGCACTGAAGCTTTCTTT	CASSYSRGTEAFF
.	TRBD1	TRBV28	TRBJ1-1	TGTGCCAGCCAGCAGAGACAGGGAAGTGAAGCTTTCTTT	CASQQRQGSEAFF
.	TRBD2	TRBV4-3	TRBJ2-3	TGCGCCAGCAGCCAAGATCTAGCGGGCAGTCCTACGCAGTATTTT	CASSQDLAGSPTQYF
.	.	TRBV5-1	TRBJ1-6	TGCGCCAGCAGCTCCCCAGGGGACGGTTCACCCCTCCACTTT	CASSSPGDGSPLHF
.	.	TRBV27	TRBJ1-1	TGTGCCAGCAGTTTCGTCGGTCAGGGAGAAGCTTTCTTT	CASSFVGQGEAFF
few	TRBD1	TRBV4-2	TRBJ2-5	TGTGCCAGCAGCCAGGGGGACAGACAAGAGACCCAGTACTTC	CASSQGDRQETQYF
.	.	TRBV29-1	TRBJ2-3	TGCAGCGTTGAAGATGAGAGGGAGGGCACAGATACGCAGTATTTT	CSVEDEREGTDTQYF
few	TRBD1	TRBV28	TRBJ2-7	TGTGCCAGCAGGCTTCTGGGACAGGGTGAGGAGCAGTACTTC	CASRLLGQGEEQYF
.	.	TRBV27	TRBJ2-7	TGTGCCAGCAGTCCAGGGGTACCCCATCGAGGGCAGTACTTC	CASSPGVPHRGQYF
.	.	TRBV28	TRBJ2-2	TGTGCCAGCAGGAACACAGGGTATACCGGGGAGCTGTTTTTT	CASRNTGYTGELFF
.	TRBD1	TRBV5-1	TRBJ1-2	TGCGCCAGCAGCACGACAGGGGAGCCTTATGGCTACACCTTC	CASSTTGEPYGYTF
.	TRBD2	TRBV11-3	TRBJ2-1	TGTGCCAGCAGCTTAATCGGGACTAGCGGGGTCAATGAGCAGTTCTTC	CASSLIGTSGVNEQFF
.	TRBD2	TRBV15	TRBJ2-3	TGTGCCACCAACATAGCGGGGTACACAGATACGCAGTATTTT	CATNIAGYTDTQYF
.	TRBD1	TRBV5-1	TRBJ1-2	TGCGCCAGCAGCCGGGACAGCTATGGCTACACCTTC	CASSRDSYGYTF
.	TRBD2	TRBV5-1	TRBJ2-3	TGCGCCAGCAGCTTCCCTAGCGGGGGCACAGATACGCAGTATTTT	CASSFPSGGTDTQYF
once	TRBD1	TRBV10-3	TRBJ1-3	TGTGCCATCAGTGACAGACAGGGCAGGAGCTCTGGAAACACCATATATTTT	CAISDRQGRSSGNTIYF
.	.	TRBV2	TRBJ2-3	TGTGCCCTAAGGAAGGGGAGGATTACAGATACGCAGTATTTT	CALRKGRITDTQYF
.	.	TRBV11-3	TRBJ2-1	TGTGCCAGCAGCTTAGGACAGAGTAACAATGAGCAGTTCTTC	CASSLGQSNNEQFF
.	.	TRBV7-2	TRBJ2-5	TGTGCCAGCAGCTTAGAGCTACAAGAGACCCAGTACTTC	CASSLELQETQYF
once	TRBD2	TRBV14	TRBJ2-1	TGTGCCAGCAGCCAAGTGGGGGCGGGAGGAGACAATGAGCAGTTCTTC	CASSQVGAGGDNEQFF
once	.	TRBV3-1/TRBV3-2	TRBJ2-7	TGTGCCAGCAGCCACACAGGCAAGCAGTACTTC	CASSHTGKQYF
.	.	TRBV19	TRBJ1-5	TGTGCCAGCCAGTGGGGGGGCAATCAGCCCCAGCATTTT	CASQWGGNQPQHF
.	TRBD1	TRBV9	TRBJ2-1	TGTGCCAGCAGCGTAGGAACCGGGACAGGCCGAATTAATGAGCAGTTCTTC	CASSVGTGTGRINEQFF
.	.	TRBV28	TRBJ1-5	TGTGCCAGCATCCTGACGGGGGGCTATCAGCCCCAGCATTTT	CASILTGGYQPQHF
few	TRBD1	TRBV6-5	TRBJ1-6	TGTGCCAGCAGTCTAGGGGACAGAGGATCACCCCTCCACTTT	CASSLGDRGSPLHF
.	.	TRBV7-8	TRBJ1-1	TGTGCCAGCAGCCAAGACAGGAGCGCTGAAGCTTTCTTT	CASSQDRSAEAFF
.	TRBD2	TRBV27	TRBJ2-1	TGTGCCAGCGACTCAGCGGGAGGGTCGAATGAGCAGTTCTTC	CASDSAGGSNEQFF
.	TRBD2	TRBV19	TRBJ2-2	TGTGCCAGTATGTCTAGCGGTATCACCGGGGAGCTGTTTTTT	CASMSSGITGELFF
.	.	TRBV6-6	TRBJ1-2	TGTGCCAGCAGAGAAACATCTAACTATGGCTACACCTTC	CASRETSNYGYTF
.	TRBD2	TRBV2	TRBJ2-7	TGTGCCAGCAGTGCGGCTAGCGGGAGCGACGAGCAGTACTTC	CASSAASGSDEQYF
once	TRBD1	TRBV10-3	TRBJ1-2	TGTGCCAACGACCCGCGACAGGGGTTTTTGAGTATCAACTATGGCTACACCTTC	CANDPRQGFLSINYGYTF
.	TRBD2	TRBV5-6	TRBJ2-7	TGTGCCAGCAGCTTGGTTCCGGGGGGCGAGCAGTACTTC	CASSLVPGGEQYF
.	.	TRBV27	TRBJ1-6	TGTGCCAGCAGTAATGCAGGGGCCAGGCCCCTCCACTTT	CASSNAGARPLHF
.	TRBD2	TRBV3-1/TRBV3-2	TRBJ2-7	TGTGCCAGCAGCCAACCCAGACTAGCGGGAGGGTCCTACGAGCAGTACTTC	CASSQPRLAGGSYEQYF
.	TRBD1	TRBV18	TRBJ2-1	TGTGCCAGCTCACCTGGGACCGGGACAGGCGTCTACAATGAGCAGTTCTTC	CASSPGTGTGVYNEQFF
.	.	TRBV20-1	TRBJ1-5	TGCAGTGCTAGTCTCCACAGGCAAGATCAGCCCCAGCATTTT	CSASLHRQDQPQHF
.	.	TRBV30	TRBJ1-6	TGTGCCTGGAGTGTTCGGGAGGAAGTACCCCTCCACTTT	CAWSVREEVPLHF